These T cell receptor beta chains were read from a single sample in a study of cytomegalovirus exposure and HLA in healthy donors. Only in-frame clones appear in the TCRdb table, and some are missing; sequencing was by immunoSEQ multiplex PCR. The data show some 220,000 clones, under 95% seen once. The source material was PBMCs. The receptors were sampled from a woman aged 18-35 years in good health and CMV-seronegative. Each CDR3 is given with its conserved first and last residue. The D gene is left open where the match is weak.

TRBJ1-1 | . | TRBV2 | TGTGCCAGCCATAAGGGGCTACTCATGAACACTGAAGCTTTCTTT | CASHKGLLMNTEAFF
TRBJ2-3 | . | TRBV4-1 | TGCGCCAGCAGCCAAGGGCAGAGCACAGATACGCAGTATTTT | CASSQGQSTDTQYF
TRBJ2-3 | TRBD2 | TRBV10-3 | TGTGCCAGTACAGCGGGAGTGTCAGATACGCAGTATTTT | CASTAGVSDTQYF
TRBJ2-1 | TRBD2 | TRBV4-1 | TGCGCCAGCAGCCTAATAACTAGCGGGAGCTCCTACAATGAGCAGTTCTTC | CASSLITSGSSYNEQFF
TRBJ1-1 | TRBD1 | TRBV7-9 | TGTGCCAGCAGCTTAAGGGGACAGGGTCCAAACACTGAAGCTTTCTTT | CASSLRGQGPNTEAFF
TRBJ2-2 | . | TRBV11-3 | TGTGCCAGCAGCTTAGACAGGGTGAACACCGGGGAGCTGTTTTTT | CASSLDRVNTGELFF
TRBJ2-3 | TRBD2 | TRBV5-6 | TGTGCCAGCAGCTTGGGGACTAGCCCTCGCACAGATACGCAGTATTTT | CASSLGTSPRTDTQYF
TRBJ1-2 | . | TRBV5-4 | TGTGCCAGCAGCTTGGCCCTATCCGGGACATCCCGTGGGGGCTACACCTTC | CASSLALSGTSRGGYTF
TRBJ2-7 | . | TRBV7-2 | TGTGCCAGCAGCGAAGCCGGGACACCTTCCTACGAGCAGTACTTC | CASSEAGTPSYEQYF
TRBJ1-2 | TRBD1 | TRBV4-1 | TGCGCCAGCAGCCAAGGGACAGGGGACTATGGCTACACCTTC | CASSQGTGDYGYTF
TRBJ1-3 | . | TRBV6-5 | TGTGCCAGCAGTTCCCCGAGGCAGGGTGCTGGAAACACCATATATTTT | CASSSPRQGAGNTIYF
TRBJ2-3 | . | TRBV6-5 | TGTGCCAGCAGTAACCGTCGGGGCACAGATACGCAGTATTTT | CASSNRRGTDTQYF